Each of the 24 T cell receptor beta chains below was sequenced from the same sample in a study of cytomegalovirus exposure and HLA in healthy donors (dated by TCRdb to 2015 to 2018). The library was made by the immunoSEQ multiplex PCR assay. For the multiplex PCR, a mixture combining 60 forward primers for TCR Vbeta segments and 13 reverse primers for TCR Jbeta segments was used. The clones in this table, taken by TCRdb from immuneACCESS, are in-frame only. Not every clone is retained; where verified, under half of the shortfall comes from an unresolved V gene, and the cause of the rest is unknown. In this sample the table shows roughly 150,000 clones, roughly 78% of which occur a single time. Jointly, the top ten make up about 4.3% of the sample. Sequencing was performed on PBMCs. These receptors were collected from a man younger than 45 in good health.

This rearrangement joins TRBV7-9 to TRBJ2-7; D possibly corresponds to TRBD2 (6 bases). CDR3 length: 15 amino acids. Germline V gene lookup returns CDR1 SEHNR and CDR2 FQNEAQ (reference sequence). V shed 5 bases and J shed 2 bases, with 16 bases lying between them. The CDR3 protein is CASSATGTAPYEQYF. The CDR3 DNA reads as TGTGCCAGCAGCGCCACCGGGACTGCCCCCTACGAGCAGTACTTC.

The table lists this clone with a few counts. This rearrangement joins TRBV5-6 to TRBJ2-1, with 10 bases fitting TRBD2. The CDR3 sequence is 16 residues long. Germline CDR1 SGHDT, CDR2 YYEEEE. V lost 1 base and J lost 8; bases outside the gene matches: 9. CDR3: CASSLLPGLASHEQFF. The CDR3 region has the DNA TGTGCCAGCAGCTTGCTACCGGGACTAGCGTCGCATGAGCAGTTCTTC.

Only a few counts were recorded for this clone. Mismatch with germline at one junction end may stem from a read error. The chain carries TRBV7-9 and TRBJ2-5, with a tentative D call TRBD1 (5 bases). The CDR3 is made up of 14 amino acids. CDR1 and CDR2 from the germline V gene are SEHNR and FQNEAQ (reference sequence). CDR3 in amino acids: CSSSSPHGAETQYF. The CDR3 bases are TGTTCCAGCAGCTCCCCACATGGGGCTGAGACCCAGTACTTC.

The rearrangement joins TRBV13 to TRBJ1-2; possible D gene TRBD1, 6 bases. The CDR3 has 14 residues. Per germline, CDR1 PRHDT and CDR2 FYEKMQ (reference sequence). V was clipped by 3 bases and J by 7 bases, with 15 bases between them. The chain's CDR3 is CASSLLDSRGGYTF. As DNA, the CDR3 is TGTGCCAGCAGCTTGTTGGACAGCCGGGGTGGCTACACCTTC.

CDR3 sequence reads: CASSRTGEAYEQYF. The CDR3, as DNA: TGTGCCAGCAGTAGGACAGGGGAAGCCTACGAGCAGTACTTC. The V and J genes are TRBV6-5 and TRBJ2-5; 9 bases map to TRBD1. The J call may be mistaken, given a closer DNA end match to TRBJ2-7. Per germline, CDR1 MNHEY and CDR2 SVGAGI. The CDR3 has 14 residues.

The genes are TRBV6-5 and TRBJ2-1; 8 bases line up with TRBD1. V was pared by 8 bases and J by 6 bases, with 3 bases of the junction left unmatched. This CDR3 contains 12 residues. In germline, CDR1 is MNHEY, CDR2 SVGAGI. This CDR3 reads CASRDRINEQFF. As DNA, the CDR3 is TGTGCCAGCCGGGACAGGATCAATGAGCAGTTCTTC.

This clone was counted a single time. The rearrangement links TRBV7-9 to TRBJ2-1; no firm D call. Germline values: CDR1 SEHNR, CDR2 FQNEAQ (reference sequence). V dropped 0 bases and J dropped 0 bases, with 6 bases sitting between them. The CDR3 length is 15 residues. Here the CDR3 reads CASSLAETSYNEQFF. The CDR3 bases are TGTGCCAGCAGCTTAGCGGAGACCTCCTACAATGAGCAGTTCTTC.

The genes are TRBV10-1 and TRBJ2-1; 9 bases agree with TRBD2. The CDR3 consists of 17 residues. The V gene's germline CDR1 is WNHNN and CDR2 SYGVQD (reference sequence). With 4 bases clipped from V and 6 bases from J, the junction kept 13 bases outside the gene matches. The CDR3 coding sequence is TGCGCCAGCAGTGGGACGGGACTAGCAATCTTCCTCAATGAGCAGTTCTTC. This gives the protein CASSGTGLAIFLNEQFF.

This clone has only a few counts. The CDR3 DNA reads as TGTGCCAGCAGCGAGGAGGGACAGCATAGCAATCAGCCCCAGCATTTT. This encodes CASSEEGQHSNQPQHF. J is TRBJ1-5 and V is TRBV2; 7 bases line up with TRBD1. V shed 6 bases, J shed 0 bases, and the junction held 8 bases outside the gene matches. Looked up from germline, CDR1 is SNHLY and CDR2 is FYNNEI. The CDR3 length is 16 residues.

This clone was observed a handful of times. The gene calls are TRBV5-5 and TRBJ1-4; D call uncertain. The CDR3 loop spans 14 amino acids. Looked up from germline, CDR1 is SGHKS and CDR2 is YYEKEE (reference sequence). Trimming took 0 bases from V and 5 from J, leaving 8 bases between them. The CDR3 here is CASSLEWLNEKLFF. The CDR3 bases are TGTGCCAGCAGCTTGGAATGGCTGAATGAAAAACTGTTTTTT.

The count of this clone is one. V gene TRBV25-1 combines with J gene TRBJ2-5; D might be TRBD1 (5 bases). The end of the DNA aligns better with TRBJ2-7, so the J call may be wrong. Per the germline V gene, CDR1 is MGHDK and CDR2 is SYGVNS. This CDR3 has 15 amino acids. The CDR3 coding sequence is TGTGCCAGCAGTAAAAGTAGGGGCAACTTCTACGAGCAGTACTTC. This sequence encodes CASSKSRGNFYEQYF.

The gene calls are TRBV6-1 and TRBJ1-4, with TRBD1 matching 7 bases. J was trimmed by 3 bases and V by 6 bases; bases with no gene match: 7. This CDR3 comprises 15 residues. Looked up from germline, CDR1 is MNHNS and CDR2 is SASEGT. As DNA, the CDR3 is TGTGCCAGCAGGCCTACAGGGGAGGCTAATGAAAAACTGTTTTTT. It encodes CASRPTGEANEKLFF.

Of note for this clone: One end of the junction does not line up with germline, which may come from a read error. The gene calls are TRBV7-9 and TRBJ2-7, with D maybe TRBD1 (6 bases). Germline V gene sequence: CDR1 SEHNR, CDR2 FQNEAQ (reference sequence). The CDR3 contains 14 residues. The CDR3 nucleotides are TGTTCCAGCAGCCCCCAGGGGAGAATCGGGGAGCAGTACTTC. It codes for CSSSPQGRIGEQYF.

This chain connects TRBV28 to TRBJ2-7; a possible D gene is TRBD2 (5 bases). This CDR3 contains 15 residues. Trimming took 6 bases from V and 1 from J, leaving 16 bases between them. Germline V gene lookup returns CDR1 MDHEN and CDR2 SYDVKM. The CDR3 protein is CASSPLEWRSYEQYF. The CDR3 bases are TGTGCCAGCAGCCCTCTCGAATGGAGGTCCTACGAGCAGTACTTC.

V is TRBV6-6 and J is TRBJ2-2, with 15 positions matching TRBD2. Germline V CDR1 and CDR2: MNHNY, SVGAGI (reference sequence). CDR3 length: 16 residues. After removal of 6 bases from V and 2 bases from J, the junction contained 1 base not matched to a gene. The CDR3: CASRGLAGGNTGELFF. The CDR3 region has the DNA TGTGCCAGCAGGGGACTAGCGGGAGGAAACACCGGGGAGCTGTTTTTT.

The V and J genes are TRBV5-6 and TRBJ2-7, with TRBD1 identical over 9 bases. This CDR3 is built from 15 residues. V lost 3 bases and J lost 3; bases outside the gene matches: 7. Per the germline V gene, CDR1 is SGHDT and CDR2 is YYEEEE. CDR3 nucleotides: TGTGCCAGCAGCTCCGACAGGGGGATAATCTACGAGCAGTACTTC. It translates to CASSSDRGIIYEQYF.

This chain uses TRBV14 with TRBJ2-7; possibly TRBD2 for D (6 bases). Germline V gene lookup returns CDR1 SGHDN and CDR2 FVKESK. This CDR3 has 13 amino acids. V shed 1 base and J shed 4 bases, with 8 bases lying between them. The CDR3: CASSQGAGYEQYF. CDR3 bases: TGTGCCAGCAGCCAAGGGGCGGGGTACGAGCAGTACTTC.

This clone has just a few counts. The chain uses TRBV5-1 and TRBJ2-7, with TRBD1 identical over 8 bases. V gave up 4 bases and J gave up 3 bases; unmatched junction bases: 6. The germline gives CDR1 SGHRS, CDR2 YFSETQ. The CDR3 is made up of 14 amino acids. The CDR3, as DNA: TGCGCCAGCAGCCCCACAGGGGGTGGCTACGAGCAGTACTTC. Its protein product is CASSPTGGGYEQYF.

V is TRBV4-1 and J is TRBJ2-3; the D is unclear. Germline CDR1 and CDR2: MGHRA and YSYEKL. V lost 0 bases and J 0 bases, leaving 19 bases between the germline ends. The CDR3 spans 19 residues. CDR3 coding DNA: TGCGCCAGCAGCCAAGAAATTTCGAACGGGTGGTCTAGCACAGATACGCAGTATTTT. Protein: CASSQEISNGWSSTDTQYF.

J is TRBJ2-3 and V is TRBV11-2, with unresolved D. In germline, CDR1 is SGHAT, CDR2 FQNNGV. V was trimmed by 6 bases and J by 6 bases, leaving 13 bases between them. This CDR3 is 13 amino acids long. CDR3 sequence reads: CASRTPAVDTQYF. The CDR3 DNA follows: TGTGCCAGCAGAACCCCCGCGGTGGATACGCAGTATTTT. The complete variable domain, with remaining parts taken from reference TRBV11-2 and TRBJ2-3, reads EAGVAQSPRYKIIEKRQSVAFWCNPISGHATLYWYQQILGQGPKLLIQFQNNGVVDDSQLPKDRFSAERLKGVDSTLKIQPAKLEDSAVYLCASRTPAVDTQYFGPGTRLTVL.

The chain couples TRBV2 to TRBJ2-7, with TRBD2 matching 7 bases. Germline CDR1 and CDR2: SNHLY and FYNNEI. This CDR3 has 14 amino acids. J gave up 2 bases and V 2 bases, and 3 bases lay outside the gene matches. DNA for the CDR3: TGTGCCAGCAGTGAAATTAGCGGGCCCTACGAGCAGTACTTC. Protein product: CASSEISGPYEQYF. The full variable domain, with the rest looked up from reference TRBV2 and TRBJ2-7, is EPEVTQTPSHQVTQMGQEVILRCVPISNHLYFYWYRQILGQKVEFLVSFYNNEISEKSEIFDDQFSVERPDGSNFTLKIRSTKLEDSAMYFCASSEISGPYEQYFGPGTRLTVT.

This chain uses TRBV11-1 with TRBJ1-2; unclear D gene. The CDR3 spans 14 residues. V lost 5 bases and J 6 bases, leaving 16 bases between the germline ends. The germline CDR1 and CDR2 sequences are SGHAT and FQDESV (reference sequence). CDR3 sequence reads: CASSNRVTQDGYTF. The DNA for the CDR3 is TGTGCCAGCAGCAACCGGGTCACCCAAGATGGCTACACCTTC.

The chain couples TRBV4-3 to TRBJ1-2; the match to TRBD1 covers 9 bases. The V gene's germline CDR1 is LGHNA and CDR2 YSLEER. Germline trimming cut 2 bases from V and 5 bases from J; bases unmatched to any gene: 12. The CDR3 totals 17 residues. CDR3 sequence: CASSQSHTGGKWYGYTF. Here the CDR3 DNA reads TGCGCCAGCAGCCAATCGCACACAGGGGGCAAGTGGTATGGCTACACCTTC.

Of note for this clone: One end of the junction does not line up with germline, which may come from a read error. V usage is TRBV7-9 and J usage is TRBJ2-7; D not certain. There are 15 residues in the CDR3. The germline CDR1 and CDR2 sequences are SEHNR and FQNEAQ (reference sequence). CDR3 nucleotides: TGTGCCAGCAGCCAAACTTCCATCCCCTCCCACGAGCAGTACTTC. This encodes CASSQTSIPSHEQYF.